The rows below give T cell receptor beta chains drawn from one sample of a study of OX40 agonist ivuxolimab in advanced cancers. Measured with immunoSEQ multiplex PCR; TCRdb has only the in-frame clones, and not every one. Among about 76,000 clones listed, 75% to 90% were seen once. The sample consisted of CD4+ or CD8+ T cells sorted from blood, taken in a trial of the OX40 agonist ivuxolimab. The receptors here all came from an adult with an advanced solid tumor such as melanoma, head and neck, liver or kidney cancer. The CDR3 runs from the conserved cysteine through the conserved F or W.

j_gene | v_gene | CDR3aa
TRBJ2-3 | TRBV5-1 | CASSLEGQGRPLVSDTQYF
TRBJ2-1 | TRBV6-5 | CASIRLAGDNEQFF
TRBJ2-5 | TRBV9 | CASSVGGQETQYF
TRBJ1-1 | TRBV27 | CASSLYGAPKAFF
TRBJ2-3 | TRBV20-1 | CSARATDTQYF
TRBJ1-2 | TRBV11-2 | CASSLTRDGTIYGYTF
TRBJ2-7 | TRBV7-2 | CASSLGGIYEQYF
TRBJ2-5 | TRBV25-1 | CASSAQGGWETQYF
TRBJ2-2 | TRBV9 | CASSGQRKAVTGELFF
TRBJ2-3 | TRBV6-5 | CASSYSRVSTDTQYF
TRBJ2-1 | TRBV11-2 | CASSFPPGQGTLDEQFF
TRBJ2-1 | TRBV7-9 | CASSLKTSGGIYNEQFF
TRBJ2-1 | TRBV10-3 | CAISAMIGFQEGTGNEQFF
TRBJ1-4 | TRBV6-1 | CASSRDPSRSEKLFF
TRBJ1-2 | TRBV2 | CASSVHRWEPSGGYTF
TRBJ1-1 | TRBV5-1 | CASRERTGGGYGEAFF
TRBJ1-6 | TRBV5-1 | CASSLGTGYNSPLHF
TRBJ2-5 | TRBV5-1 | CASSQGGGETQYF
TRBJ1-2 | TRBV5-8 | CASSRGQGAFYGYTF
TRBJ1-2 | TRBV19 | CASSIGGTGTYGYTF
TRBJ1-3 | TRBV5-1 | CASSSDAVGNTIYF
TRBJ2-6 | TRBV5-1 | CASSLDSDKAGANVLTF
TRBJ2-3 | TRBV6-1 | CASRPGQGGTDTQYF
TRBJ2-1 | TRBV7-8 | CASSMRTGASSYNEQFF
TRBJ2-7 | TRBV7-9 | CASSLPEAATYEQYF
TRBJ2-1 | TRBV4-2 | CASSQRAGVWNEQFF
TRBJ1-1 | TRBV4-1 | CASSHLRWVRGGNTEAFF
TRBJ2-1 | TRBV6-5 | CASRADQPYNEQFF
TRBJ1-5 | TRBV28 | CASSTRNQPQHF
TRBJ2-1 | TRBV4-1 | CASSQQTSGGMPYNEQFF